The 18 T cell receptor beta chains below come from one sample, sequenced in a study of blood T cell repertoires in COVID-19. Here immunoSEQ multiplex PCR was the method, and the copy in TCRdb shows in-frame clones only, minus some. The data contain fewer than 250,000 clones, around 86% of them singletons. The sequenced material came from PBMCs or T cells enriched from blood (not recorded which). These receptors all come from a young man in a cohort exposed to, infected with or recovered from COVID-19 (not recorded which).

The chain combines TRBV6-5 with TRBJ2-7; tentatively, D is TRBD1 (6 bases). V lost 7 bases and J 5 bases, leaving 12 bases between the germline ends. Germline lookup yields CDR1 MNHEY and CDR2 SVGAGI. The CDR3 runs 12 residues. CDR3: CASINRVHEQYF. The DNA for the CDR3 is TGTGCCAGCATAAACAGGGTCCACGAGCAGTACTTC.

The chain is built from TRBV19 and TRBJ1-2, with TRBD1 as a possible D gene (5 bases). The germline V gene has CDR1 LNHDA and CDR2 SQIVND (reference sequence). The CDR3 contains 13 residues. Trimming left V 11 bases short and J 0 bases short, with 13 bases between. The CDR3 sequence: CACGAGTNYGYTF. CDR3 nucleotides: TGTGCCTGCGGGGCAGGGACTAACTATGGCTACACCTTC.

The V gene is TRBV3-1 (or the pseudogene TRBV3-2), the J gene TRBJ1-2; possible D gene TRBD1, 6 bases. The ends were cut back, 4 bases at V and 7 bases at J, with 16 bases in the middle. CDR3 length: 14 amino acids. Looked up from germline, CDR1 is LGHDT and CDR2 is YNNKEL (reference sequence). The CDR3 reads CASSPPGALGGYTF. The CDR3 DNA sequence: TGTGCCAGCAGCCCCCCAGGGGCGTTAGGTGGCTACACCTTC.

The rearrangement links TRBV2 to TRBJ2-7, with 11 bases fitting TRBD2. Germline V gene data show CDR1 as SNHLY and CDR2 as FYNNEI. The CDR3 has 14 residues. V lost 6 bases, J lost 3 bases, and 4 bases stayed unmatched. CDR3 sequence (DNA): TGTGCCAGCAGCCCCGGACTAGCGGGCTACGAGCAGTACTTC. Translating gives CASSPGLAGYEQYF.

This chain joins TRBV27 and TRBJ1-4, with 9 bases that match TRBD1. The CDR3 has 17 amino acids. The V gene end was trimmed by 2 bases and the J gene end by 10 bases; junction bases not matched to a gene: 14. Germline V gives CDR1 MNHEY, CDR2 SMNVEV (reference sequence). CDR3 in amino acids: CASSLTSGTGTRGKLFF. The CDR3 region has the DNA TGTGCCAGCAGTTTAACGTCCGGGACAGGGACCCGGGGAAAACTGTTTTTT.

This chain connects TRBV9 to TRBJ1-1, with 9 bases fitting TRBD1. The CDR3 runs to 15 residues. Trimming cost V 4 bases and J 0 bases; bases outside gene matches: 4. CDR1 and CDR2 from the germline V gene are SGDLS and YYNGEE. CDR3 in DNA: TGTGCCAGCAGCATGGGACAGGGCGTGAACACTGAAGCTTTCTTT. This encodes CASSMGQGVNTEAFF.

This chain connects TRBV7-3 to TRBJ2-7, with 10 positions matching TRBD2. The CDR3 contains 15 residues. The junction had 6 bases not matched to a gene; V was cut back by 2 bases and J by 5 bases. Germline loops: CDR1 SGHTA, CDR2 FQGTGA. The CDR3 nucleotides read TGTGCCAGCAGCTTACTAGCGGGAGCCCCCCACGAGCAGTACTTC. As protein: CASSLLAGAPHEQYF.

V is TRBV2 and J is TRBJ1-5; D possibly corresponds to TRBD1 (6 bases). Germline V gene data show CDR1 as SNHLY and CDR2 as FYNNEI. The CDR3 covers 13 residues. Trimming shortened V by 7 bases and J by 2 bases, and 9 bases separated the two germline ends. CDR3 amino acids: CASTGVGNQPQHF. CDR3 in DNA: TGTGCCAGCACAGGGGTTGGCAATCAGCCCCAGCATTTT.

A single count supports this clone. J is TRBJ2-7 and V is TRBV6-5, with 8 bases that match TRBD1. The V gene's germline CDR1 is MNHEY and CDR2 SVGAGI. The CDR3 length is 14 residues. Germline trimming cut 4 bases from V and 3 bases from J; bases unmatched to any gene: 5. In DNA, the CDR3 is TGTGCCAGCAGTTTGACGACAGGGGACTACGAGCAGTACTTC. As protein: CASSLTTGDYEQYF.

The rearrangement joins TRBV9 to TRBJ1-1; no definite D call. CDR3 size: 18 residues. V lost 4 bases to trimming and J lost 1 base, with 23 bases between them. CDR1 and CDR2 (germline): SGDLS, YYNGEE. The CDR3 nucleotides are TGTGCCAGCAGCCCACGGAGCCAGCCCATCCTAAAGAACACTGAAGCTTTCTTT. The encoded protein is CASSPRSQPILKNTEAFF.

J is TRBJ2-1 and V is TRBV6-1; D is possibly TRBD2 (6 bases). CDR1 and CDR2 from the germline V gene are MNHNS and SASEGT. The CDR3 has 17 residues. Trimming cost V 4 bases and J 0 bases, with 16 bases left between them. In DNA form, the CDR3 reads TGTGCCAGCAGTGGAGGTCGGATCGGGAGCTCCTACAATGAGCAGTTCTTC. This codes for CASSGGRIGSSYNEQFF.

In the case of this clone: Germline is not matched at one junction end, which may reflect a read error. CDR3 bases: TGCGGGTCCTCTGGGGCCAACGTCCTGACTTTC. Its translation is CGSSGANVLTF. The rearrangement links TRBV28 to TRBJ2-6; no reliable D call. The CDR3 runs to 11 residues. In germline, CDR1 is MDHEN, CDR2 SYDVKM.

This chain joins TRBV9 and TRBJ1-1; 7 nucleotides align to TRBD1. The germline V gene has CDR1 SGDLS and CDR2 YYNGEE. J gave up 4 bases and V 2 bases, and 8 bases lay outside the gene matches. This CDR3 has 15 residues. The CDR3 DNA reads as TGTGCCAGCAGCGTCCGGACAGGCCTGAGCACTGAAGCTTTCTTT. Amino acid sequence: CASSVRTGLSTEAFF. Looking up the rest from reference TRBV9 and TRBJ1-1 gives the full variable domain: DSGVTQTPKHLITATGQRVTLRCSPRSGDLSVYWYQQSLDQGLQFLIQYYNGEERAKGNILERFSAQQFPDLHSELNLSSLELGDSALYFCASSVRTGLSTEAFFGQGTRLTVV.

The CDR3 nucleotides are TGTGCCAGCAGTCTCTCGATGGGAGAGGCTTTCTTT. It codes for CASSLSMGEAFF. The chain combines TRBV6-5 with TRBJ1-1; D is uncertain. The CDR3 loop spans 12 amino acids. The germline CDR1 and CDR2 sequences are MNHEY and SVGAGI. With 5 bases removed from V and 11 bases from J, the gap between germline ends came to 15 bases.

The chain joins TRBV7-2 to TRBJ2-3; D is possibly TRBD2 (5 bases). The CDR3 is made up of 15 amino acids. Germline loops: CDR1 SGHTA, CDR2 FQGNSA. Trimming pared 1 base from V and 3 bases from J, leaving 11 bases between. The CDR3: CASSLESSPTDTQYF. As DNA, the CDR3 is TGTGCCAGCAGCTTAGAGTCTAGCCCAACAGATACGCAGTATTTT. Using reference TRBV7-2 and TRBJ2-3 for the parts outside the CDR3, the full variable domain is GAGVSQSPSNKVTEKGKDVELRCDPISGHTALYWYRQSLGQGLEFLIYFQGNSAPDKSGLPSDRFSAERTGGSVSTLTIQRTQQEDSAVYLCASSLESSPTDTQYFGPGTRLTVL.

The chain combines TRBV28 with TRBJ1-1; D remains ambiguous. Trimming left V 2 bases short and J 0 bases short, with 7 bases between. Per the germline V gene, CDR1 is MDHEN and CDR2 is SYDVKM. This CDR3 has 14 amino acids. CDR3 residues: CASSLQLMNTEAFF. The CDR3 region has the DNA TGTGCCAGCAGTTTACAGTTGATGAACACTGAAGCTTTCTTT.

The V gene is TRBV10-3, the J gene TRBJ2-1; D might be TRBD2 (7 bases). The V end lost 3 bases, the J end lost 7 bases, and 16 bases lay between the germline ends. The CDR3 has 15 amino acids. The germline gives CDR1 ENHRY, CDR2 SYGVKD. The CDR3 reads CAISEVRRGGNEQFF. The CDR3 nucleotides are TGTGCCATCAGTGAAGTCAGGAGGGGGGGTAATGAGCAGTTCTTC.

The CDR3: CAISTSGDLSYNEQFF. The DNA for the CDR3 is TGTGCCATCAGTACTAGCGGAGATCTCTCCTACAATGAGCAGTTCTTC. The chain links TRBV10-3 to TRBJ2-1; the match to TRBD2 covers 8 bases. Germline CDR1 reads ENHRY; CDR2 reads SYGVKD. CDR3 length: 16 amino acids. The ends lost 5 bases at V and 0 bases at J; junction bases unmatched: 6.